This passage covers 6 T cell receptor beta chains from one sample sequenced in a study of PD-L1 blockade in urothelial cancer. The assay was immunoSEQ multiplex PCR, and TCRdb's table has in-frame clones only and misses some. Of 30,000 to 50,000 clones listed, approximately 89% are singletons. Indicated time point: pretreatment peripheral blood. This specimen was PBMCs, taken around atezolizumab (anti-PD-L1) treatment. The receptor set was obtained from a woman in her sixties or seventies with urothelial cancer.

The rearrangement links TRBV27 to TRBJ2-2; D remains ambiguous. This CDR3 comprises 14 residues. V gave up 6 bases and J gave up 4 bases, with 12 bases separating them. Germline V CDR1 and CDR2: MNHEY, SMNVEV (reference sequence). CDR3 protein: CASRTSTGTGELFF. Written as DNA, the CDR3 is TGTGCCAGCAGAACCTCCACCGGCACCGGGGAGCTGTTTTTT.

The genes are TRBV29-1 and TRBJ1-5; D may be TRBD1 (6 bases). CDR1 and CDR2 from the germline V gene are SQVTM and ANQGSEA. Trimming shortened V by 4 bases and J by 4 bases, and 14 bases separated the two germline ends. This CDR3 region has 14 residues. The CDR3 nucleotides read TGCAGCGTTGGGCTCGGGGGGCGAAATCAGCCCCAGCATTTT. Its translation: CSVGLGGRNQPQHF.

V gene TRBV5-1 combines with J gene TRBJ2-7; 9 nucleotides align to TRBD2. V trimming: 8 bases; J trimming: 5 bases; junction bases outside the gene matches: 5. CDR1 and CDR2 (germline): SGHRS, YFSETQ. The CDR3 sequence is 12 residues long. This CDR3 is CARSGGIHEQYF. CDR3 in DNA: TGCGCCAGGAGCGGGGGGATACACGAGCAGTACTTC. Combining the CDR3 with reference TRBV5-1 and TRBJ2-7 gives the whole variable domain KAGVTQTPRYLIKTRGQQVTLSCSPISGHRSVSWYQQTPGQGLQFLFEYFSETQRNKGNFPGRFSGRQFSNSRSEMNVSTLELGDSALYLCARSGGIHEQYFGPGTRLTVT.

This chain uses TRBV5-6 with TRBJ1-2; 10 positions agree with TRBD1. CDR1 SGHDT and CDR2 YYEEEE come from the germline V gene. This CDR3 spans 16 amino acids. V gave up 2 bases and J gave up 2 bases; unmatched junction bases: 6. The CDR3 spells CASSFGTGVGNYGYTF. The CDR3 DNA reads as TGTGCCAGCAGCTTCGGGACAGGGGTTGGGAACTATGGCTACACCTTC.

V usage is TRBV10-1 and J usage is TRBJ2-7; possible D gene TRBD1, 5 bases. Germline CDR1 and CDR2: WNHNN and SYGVQD (reference sequence). The CDR3 runs 17 residues. Trimming took off 2 bases at V and 7 bases at J, with 24 bases between the two ends. CDR3 DNA sequence: TGCGCCAGCAGTGAGATTACCCCAGGGAATGGTCGCATTGAGCAGTACTTC. This sequence encodes CASSEITPGNGRIEQYF.

This sequence joins TRBV28 and TRBJ2-7; 11 nucleotides align to TRBD2. This CDR3 region has 15 residues. After removal of 2 bases from V and 4 bases from J, the junction contained 4 bases not matched to a gene. The germline CDR1 and CDR2 sequences are MDHEN and SYDVKM. CDR3 sequence: CASSLSLAGGYEQYF. The CDR3 region has the DNA TGTGCCAGCAGTTTAAGTCTAGCGGGAGGTTACGAGCAGTACTTC.